The 14 T cell receptor beta chains presented below share a single source sample, sequenced in a study of shared clonotypes between healthy human individuals. Sequencing was performed with immunoSEQ multiplex PCR; in TCRdb, only in-frame clones are kept and a portion is missing. The repertoire holds a few million clones, with just under 95% as singletons. The material sequenced was naive CD4+ T cells from PBMCs. Subset specified: CD45RA+ positively selected. These receptors all stem from a man younger than 30 in good health. Some clones in this sample may be carry-over from other donors' samples.

The rearrangement links TRBV9 to TRBJ2-5, with D possibly being TRBD2 (6 bases). V dropped 1 base and J dropped 5 bases, with 15 bases sitting between them. The CDR3 contains 15 residues. Germline V gene lookup returns CDR1 SGDLS and CDR2 YYNGEE. The CDR3 reads CASSVFGGPSETQYF. The CDR3 nucleotides are TGTGCCAGCAGCGTATTCGGGGGTCCCTCGGAGACCCAGTACTTC.

This chain connects TRBV7-3 to TRBJ2-5; 8 bases match TRBD2. Unmatched junction bases numbered 2, after V lost 3 bases and J lost 2 bases. The CDR3 spans 14 residues. Germline loops: CDR1 SGHTA, CDR2 FQGTGA. The CDR3 spells CASSFLAGQETQYF. As DNA, the CDR3 is TGTGCCAGCAGCTTTCTAGCGGGTCAAGAGACCCAGTACTTC.

The chain employs TRBV5-1 and TRBJ2-6; D is perhaps TRBD1 (6 bases). Deletions cut 4 bases from V and 11 bases from J, with 13 bases between. The germline V gene encodes CDR1 SGHRS and CDR2 YFSETQ. The CDR3 contains 13 residues. The CDR3 nucleotides read TGCGCCAGCAGCCGCGACAGGAGCGACGTCCTGACTTTC. Residues: CASSRDRSDVLTF.

The V gene is TRBV2, the J gene TRBJ2-7; 12 nucleotides agree with TRBD2. Germline-derived CDR1 and CDR2 are SNHLY and FYNNEI. J was trimmed by 0 bases and V by 9 bases; bases with no gene match: 3. The CDR3 runs 14 residues. CDR3 loop: CASTSGGNSYEQYF. DNA of the CDR3: TGTGCCAGTACTAGCGGGGGGAACTCCTACGAGCAGTACTTC.

The chain is built from TRBV5-1 and TRBJ2-7; D uncertain. The CDR3 runs to 15 residues. Trimming took off 0 bases at V and 2 bases at J, with 12 bases between the two ends. Germline CDR1 is SGHRS and CDR2 is YFSETQ. The CDR3 region is CASSLAPTQPYEQYF. DNA of the CDR3: TGCGCCAGCAGCTTGGCCCCGACTCAGCCCTACGAGCAGTACTTC. Drawing the rest from reference TRBV5-1 and TRBJ2-7, the complete variable domain is KAGVTQTPRYLIKTRGQQVTLSCSPISGHRSVSWYQQTPGQGLQFLFEYFSETQRNKGNFPGRFSGRQFSNSRSEMNVSTLELGDSALYLCASSLAPTQPYEQYFGPGTRLTVT.

The V gene is TRBV2, the J gene TRBJ2-7, with 9 bases fitting TRBD1. With 6 bases clipped from V and 2 bases from J, the junction kept 5 bases outside the gene matches. The CDR3 sequence is 14 residues long. The V gene's germline CDR1 is SNHLY and CDR2 FYNNEI. The CDR3 reads CASRPQGATYEQYF. CDR3 DNA sequence: TGTGCCAGCAGGCCACAGGGGGCGACCTACGAGCAGTACTTC.

The chain combines TRBV15 with TRBJ2-1; maybe TRBD1 (5 bases). V shed 4 bases and J shed 5 bases, with 6 bases lying between them. Germline V CDR1 and CDR2: LNHNV, YYDKDF (reference sequence). The CDR3 runs 12 residues. The CDR3 region is CATSKGNNEQFF. CDR3 nucleotide sequence: TGTGCCACCAGCAAGGGGAACAATGAGCAGTTCTTC.

V gene TRBV28 combines with J gene TRBJ2-1, with D unresolved. The CDR3 runs 15 residues. CDR1 is MDHEN, CDR2 SYDVKM, per germline. Trimming left V 4 bases short and J 4 bases short, with 14 bases between. The CDR3 loop is CASSSQRVLYNEQFF. CDR3 sequence (DNA): TGTGCCAGCAGTTCCCAACGGGTCCTGTACAATGAGCAGTTCTTC.

V usage is TRBV29-1 and J usage is TRBJ1-1; weak D call: TRBD1 (5 bases). This CDR3 contains 12 residues. The germline V and J ends were trimmed by 7 bases and 1 base, with 10 bases remaining between them. Germline loops: CDR1 SQVTM, CDR2 ANQGSEA. The CDR3 reads CSGGLQNTEAFF. The CDR3 DNA reads TGCAGCGGGGGACTCCAGAACACTGAAGCTTTCTTT.

This chain connects TRBV7-2 to TRBJ2-7; perhaps TRBD2 as D (6 bases). In germline, CDR1 is SGHTA, CDR2 FQGNSA. This CDR3 has 15 amino acids. Trimming took 3 bases from V and 3 from J, leaving 15 bases between them. CDR3 loop: CASSFSPGLLYEQYF. The CDR3 bases are TGTGCCAGCAGCTTCTCTCCGGGACTCCTCTACGAGCAGTACTTC.

V gene TRBV28 combines with J gene TRBJ1-1; D uncertain. V lost 5 bases, J lost 7 bases, and 17 bases lay in between. Germline CDR1 reads MDHEN; CDR2 reads SYDVKM. The CDR3 sequence is 14 residues long. For the CDR3, the DNA is TGTGCCAGCAGTCCACCCTATCAACCGGTTGAAGCTTTCTTT. It is translated as CASSPPYQPVEAFF.

The chain uses TRBV18 and TRBJ2-6; tentatively, D is TRBD1 (6 bases). V was shortened by 6 bases and J by 2 bases, with 11 bases between the two germline ends. Germline CDR1 and CDR2: KGHSH and LQKENI. The CDR3 totals 15 residues. In DNA form, the CDR3 reads TGTGCCAGCTCCACAGGGTATACTGGGGCCAACGTCCTGACTTTC. Translation: CASSTGYTGANVLTF.

The rearrangement joins TRBV4-1 to TRBJ1-6; D is unclear. The CDR3 is 18 residues long. The germline gives CDR1 MGHRA, CDR2 YSYEKL. The ends were cut back, 3 bases at V and 6 bases at J, with 21 bases in the middle. CDR3 sequence reads: CASSQQAPGRIINSPLHF. The CDR3 bases are TGCGCCAGCAGCCAGCAGGCTCCCGGGAGGATTATTAATTCACCCCTCCACTTT.

The genes are TRBV9 and TRBJ2-4, with a tentative D call TRBD2 (6 bases). This CDR3 spans 13 amino acids. Germline V gene data show CDR1 as SGDLS and CDR2 as YYNGEE. Trimming stripped 4 bases from V and 7 bases from J, with 12 bases between. CDR3 residues: CASSPDYVNIQYF. DNA for the CDR3: TGTGCCAGCAGCCCGGACTACGTGAACATTCAGTACTTC.